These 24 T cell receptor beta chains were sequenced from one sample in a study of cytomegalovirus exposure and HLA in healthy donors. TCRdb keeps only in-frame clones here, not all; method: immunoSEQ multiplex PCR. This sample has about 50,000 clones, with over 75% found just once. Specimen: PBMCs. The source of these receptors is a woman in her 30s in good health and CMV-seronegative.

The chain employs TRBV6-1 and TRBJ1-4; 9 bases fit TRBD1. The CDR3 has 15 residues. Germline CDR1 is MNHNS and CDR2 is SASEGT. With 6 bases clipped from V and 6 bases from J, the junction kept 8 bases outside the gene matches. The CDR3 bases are TGTGCCAGCAGGCTACAGGGGGCGAGTTATGAAAAACTGTTTTTT. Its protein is CASRLQGASYEKLFF.

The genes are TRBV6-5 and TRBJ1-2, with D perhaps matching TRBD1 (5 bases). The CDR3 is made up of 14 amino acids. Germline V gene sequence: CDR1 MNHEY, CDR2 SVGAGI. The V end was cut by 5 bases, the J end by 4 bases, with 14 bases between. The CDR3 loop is CASSQRTGLYGYTF. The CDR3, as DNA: TGTGCCAGCAGTCAGCGTACAGGCCTCTATGGCTACACCTTC.

This CDR3 reads CASSLKEADTQYF. CDR3 in DNA: TGTGCCAGCAGCTTAAAGGAGGCAGATACGCAGTATTTT. This chain uses TRBV5-5 with TRBJ2-3; D is possibly TRBD2 (5 bases). V gave up 2 bases and J gave up 4 bases, with 8 bases separating them. The CDR3 has 13 amino acids. Looked up from germline, CDR1 is SGHKS and CDR2 is YYEKEE (reference sequence).

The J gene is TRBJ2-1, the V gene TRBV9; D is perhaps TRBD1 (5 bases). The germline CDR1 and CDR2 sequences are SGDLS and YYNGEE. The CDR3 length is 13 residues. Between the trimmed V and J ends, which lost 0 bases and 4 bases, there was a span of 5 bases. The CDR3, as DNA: TGTGCCAGCAGCGTAGACAGGTACAATGAGCAGTTCTTC. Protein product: CASSVDRYNEQFF.

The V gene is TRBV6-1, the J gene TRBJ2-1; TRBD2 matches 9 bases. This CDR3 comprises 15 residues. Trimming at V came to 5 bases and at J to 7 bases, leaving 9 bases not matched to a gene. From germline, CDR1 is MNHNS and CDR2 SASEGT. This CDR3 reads CASSPLAGTINEQFF. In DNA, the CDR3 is TGTGCCAGCAGTCCTCTAGCGGGAACGATTAATGAGCAGTTCTTC.

This CDR3 is CASSEGQGISSEQYF. Written as DNA, the CDR3 is TGTGCCAGCAGTGAAGGACAGGGGATTTCTTCCGAGCAGTACTTC. V is TRBV6-1 and J is TRBJ2-7; 8 bases are a match to TRBD1. The CDR3 is made up of 15 amino acids. V lost 1 base to trimming and J lost 6 bases; unmatched junction nucleotides: 8. Per germline, CDR1 MNHNS and CDR2 SASEGT.

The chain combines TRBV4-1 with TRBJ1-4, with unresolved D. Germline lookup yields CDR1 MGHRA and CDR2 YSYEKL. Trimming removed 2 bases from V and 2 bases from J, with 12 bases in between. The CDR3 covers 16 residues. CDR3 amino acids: CASSQPPIATNEKLFF. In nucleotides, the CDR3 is TGCGCCAGCAGCCAACCCCCGATCGCGACTAATGAAAAACTGTTTTTT.

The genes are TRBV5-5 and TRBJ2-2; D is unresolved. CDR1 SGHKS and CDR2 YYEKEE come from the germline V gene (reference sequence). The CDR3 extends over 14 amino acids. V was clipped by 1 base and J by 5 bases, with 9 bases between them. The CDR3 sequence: CASSLLSFTGELFF. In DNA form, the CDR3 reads TGTGCCAGCAGCTTGTTGTCTTTTACCGGGGAGCTGTTTTTT.

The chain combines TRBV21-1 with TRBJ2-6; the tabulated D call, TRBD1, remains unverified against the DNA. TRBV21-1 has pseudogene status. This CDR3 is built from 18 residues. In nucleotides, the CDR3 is TGTGCCAGCAGTGTCTGGACAGGGGTACTGGCTGGGGCCAACGTCCTGACTTTC. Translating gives CASSVWTGVLAGANVLTF.

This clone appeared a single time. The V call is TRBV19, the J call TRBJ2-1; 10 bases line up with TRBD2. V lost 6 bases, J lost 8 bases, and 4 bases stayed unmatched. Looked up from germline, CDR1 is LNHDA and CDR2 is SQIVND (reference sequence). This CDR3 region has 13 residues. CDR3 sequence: CASSQREGYEQFF. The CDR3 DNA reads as TGTGCCAGTAGCCAGCGGGAGGGATATGAGCAGTTCTTC.

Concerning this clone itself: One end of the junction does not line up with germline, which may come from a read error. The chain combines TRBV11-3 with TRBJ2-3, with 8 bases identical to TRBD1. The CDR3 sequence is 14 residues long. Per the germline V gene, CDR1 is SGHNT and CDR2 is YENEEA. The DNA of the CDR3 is TGCGCCAGCAGCTCAAGACAGGGGTCAGATACGCAGTATTTT. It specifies CASSSRQGSDTQYF.

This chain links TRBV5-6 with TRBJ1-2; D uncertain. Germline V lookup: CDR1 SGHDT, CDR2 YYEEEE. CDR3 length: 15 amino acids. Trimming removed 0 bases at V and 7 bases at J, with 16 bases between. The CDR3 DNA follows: TGTGCCAGCAGCTTGGAGGGTAGACCGGGAGGTGGCTACACCTTC. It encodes CASSLEGRPGGGYTF.

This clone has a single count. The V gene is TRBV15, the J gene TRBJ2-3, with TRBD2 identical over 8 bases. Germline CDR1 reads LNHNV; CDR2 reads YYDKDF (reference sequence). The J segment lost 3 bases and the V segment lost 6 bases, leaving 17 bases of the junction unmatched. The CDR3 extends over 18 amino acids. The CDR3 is CATRKGEFSGSRTDTQYF. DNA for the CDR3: TGTGCCACCAGGAAAGGGGAGTTCAGCGGGAGTAGGACAGATACGCAGTATTTT.

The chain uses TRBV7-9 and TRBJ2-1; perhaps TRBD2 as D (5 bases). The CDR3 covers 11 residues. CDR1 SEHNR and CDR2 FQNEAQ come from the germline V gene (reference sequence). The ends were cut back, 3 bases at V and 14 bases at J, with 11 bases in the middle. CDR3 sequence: CASSFKRMKFF. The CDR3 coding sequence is TGTGCCAGCAGCTTTAAGCGGATGAAGTTCTTC.

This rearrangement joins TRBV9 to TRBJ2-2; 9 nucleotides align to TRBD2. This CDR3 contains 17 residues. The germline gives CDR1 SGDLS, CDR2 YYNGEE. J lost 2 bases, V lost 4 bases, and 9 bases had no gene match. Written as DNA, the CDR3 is TGTGCCAGCAGCACAGTGGGTAGCGGGAGTAACACCGGGGAGCTGTTTTTT. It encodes CASSTVGSGSNTGELFF.

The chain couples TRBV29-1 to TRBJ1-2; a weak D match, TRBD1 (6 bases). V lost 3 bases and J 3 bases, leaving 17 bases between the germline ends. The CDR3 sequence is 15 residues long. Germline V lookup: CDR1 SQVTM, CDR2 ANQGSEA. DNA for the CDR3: TGCAGCGTTGATGAGTTTAGGGGGGGTCACTATGGCTACACCTTC. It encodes CSVDEFRGGHYGYTF.

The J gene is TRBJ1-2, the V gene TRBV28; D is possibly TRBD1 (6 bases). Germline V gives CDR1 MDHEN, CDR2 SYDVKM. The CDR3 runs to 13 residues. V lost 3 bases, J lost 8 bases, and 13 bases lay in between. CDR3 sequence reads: CASSFSGRGGYTF. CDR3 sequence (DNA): TGTGCCAGCAGTTTTTCAGGGAGGGGGGGCTACACCTTC.

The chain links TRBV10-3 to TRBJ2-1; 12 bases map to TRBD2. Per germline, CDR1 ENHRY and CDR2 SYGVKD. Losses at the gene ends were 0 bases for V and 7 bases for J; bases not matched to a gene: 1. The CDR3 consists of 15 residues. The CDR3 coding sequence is TGTGCCATCAGTGAGTCGGGACTAGCGGGTAATGAGCAGTTCTTC. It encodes CAISESGLAGNEQFF.

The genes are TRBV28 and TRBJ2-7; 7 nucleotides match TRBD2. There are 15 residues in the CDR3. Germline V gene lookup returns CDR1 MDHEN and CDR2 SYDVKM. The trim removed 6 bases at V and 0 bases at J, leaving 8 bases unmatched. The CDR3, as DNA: TGTGCCAGCAGCAGAGGCGGGGGTAGCTCCTACGAGCAGTACTTC. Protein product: CASSRGGGSSYEQYF.

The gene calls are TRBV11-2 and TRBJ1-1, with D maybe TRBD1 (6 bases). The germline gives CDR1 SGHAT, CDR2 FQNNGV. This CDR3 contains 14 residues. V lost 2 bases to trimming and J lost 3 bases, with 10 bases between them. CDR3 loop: CASSLTGTHTEAFF. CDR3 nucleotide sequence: TGTGCCAGCAGCTTAACAGGGACCCACACTGAAGCTTTCTTT. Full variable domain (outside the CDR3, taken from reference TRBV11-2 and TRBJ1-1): EAGVAQSPRYKIIEKRQSVAFWCNPISGHATLYWYQQILGQGPKLLIQFQNNGVVDDSQLPKDRFSAERLKGVDSTLKIQPAKLEDSAVYLCASSLTGTHTEAFFGQGTRLTVV.

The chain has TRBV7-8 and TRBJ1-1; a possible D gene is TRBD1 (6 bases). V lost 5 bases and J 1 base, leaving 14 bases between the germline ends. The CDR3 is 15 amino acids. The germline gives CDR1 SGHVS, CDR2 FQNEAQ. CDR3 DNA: TGTGCCAGCAGCCCAAACAGGGCTACGAACACTGAAGCTTTCTTT. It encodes CASSPNRATNTEAFF.

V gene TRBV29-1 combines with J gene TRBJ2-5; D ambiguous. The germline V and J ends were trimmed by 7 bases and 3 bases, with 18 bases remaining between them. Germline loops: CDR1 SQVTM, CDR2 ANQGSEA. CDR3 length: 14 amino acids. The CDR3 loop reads CSAVSPRLEETQYF. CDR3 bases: TGCAGCGCAGTTAGTCCTAGATTAGAAGAGACCCAGTACTTC. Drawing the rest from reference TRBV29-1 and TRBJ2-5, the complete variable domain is SAVISQKPSRDICQRGTSLTIQCQVDSQVTMMFWYRQQPGQSLTLIATANQGSEATYESGFVIDKFPISRPNLTFSTLTVSNMSPEDSSIYLCSAVSPRLEETQYFGPGTRLLVL.

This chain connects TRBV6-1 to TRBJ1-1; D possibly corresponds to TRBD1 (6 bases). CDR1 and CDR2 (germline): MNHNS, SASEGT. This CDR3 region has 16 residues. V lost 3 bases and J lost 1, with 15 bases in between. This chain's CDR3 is CASSESWGQANTEAFF. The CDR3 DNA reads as TGTGCCAGCAGTGAGTCCTGGGGGCAAGCGAACACTGAAGCTTTCTTT.

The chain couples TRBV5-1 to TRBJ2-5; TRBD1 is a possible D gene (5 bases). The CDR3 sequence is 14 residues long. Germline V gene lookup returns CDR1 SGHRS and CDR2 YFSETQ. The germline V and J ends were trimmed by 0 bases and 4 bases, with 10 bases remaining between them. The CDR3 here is CASSLGRGGETQYF. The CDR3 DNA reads TGCGCCAGCAGCTTGGGTAGGGGTGGAGAGACCCAGTACTTC.